This T cell receptor (beta chain) was found in a study of blood T cells in healthy people across ages. There are a few counts of this clonotype. A second about 6 to 12 cycle PCR used barcoded and J-beta primers. TCRdb processed the 5' RACE reads anew with MiXCR; each CDR3 protein has one entry. The sample lists roughly 900,000 distinct CDR3 sequences, roughly 50% seen once, with around an eighth in the top ten. V shed 1 base and J shed 6 bases, with 15 bases lying between them. The germline gives CDR1 LGHDT, CDR2 YNNKEL (reference sequence). CDR3 length: 15 amino acids. This TCR came from a man aged 25 to 40 in good health. The genes are TRBV3-1 and TRBJ1-2; the D gene is possibly TRBD1 (6 bases). Input material: blood. The CDR3 coding sequence is TGTGCCAGCAGCCAAGTCGGAACAGGGAGGGATGGCTACACCTTC. Protein sequence: CASSQVGTGRDGYTF.